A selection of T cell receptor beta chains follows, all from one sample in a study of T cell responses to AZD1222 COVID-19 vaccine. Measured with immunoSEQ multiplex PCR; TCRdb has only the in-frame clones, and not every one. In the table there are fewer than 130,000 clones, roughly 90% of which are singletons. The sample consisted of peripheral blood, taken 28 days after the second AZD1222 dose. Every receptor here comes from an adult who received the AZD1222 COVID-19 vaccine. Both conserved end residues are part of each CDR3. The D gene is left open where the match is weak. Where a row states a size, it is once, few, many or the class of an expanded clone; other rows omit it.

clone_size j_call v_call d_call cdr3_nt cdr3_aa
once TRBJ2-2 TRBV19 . TGTGCCAGTAGTATACCGGGGGTCACCGGGGAGCTGTTTTTT CASSIPGVTGELFF
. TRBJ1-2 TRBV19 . TGTGCCAGTAGTATAGTGGGGCTGAGCGACTATGGCTACACCTTC CASSIVGLSDYGYTF
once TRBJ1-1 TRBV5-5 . TGTGCCAGCAGCTTGCAGAGGATGAACACTGAAGCTTTCTTT CASSLQRMNTEAFF
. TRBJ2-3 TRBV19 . TGTGCCAGTAGTATAGATCAACCGGGGTGGGATACGCAGTATTTT CASSIDQPGWDTQYF
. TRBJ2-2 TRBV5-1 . TGCGCCAGCAGCTTCCAGCCTGGGGGGAACACCGGGGAGCTGTTTTTT CASSFQPGGNTGELFF
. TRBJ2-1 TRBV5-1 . TGCGCCAGCAGCTTGCTAAAGCAGAGCTCCTACAATGAGCAGTTCTTC CASSLLKQSSYNEQFF
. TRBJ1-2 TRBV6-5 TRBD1 TGTGCCAGCAGTTACTACAGGGGGAACTATGGCTACACCTTC CASSYYRGNYGYTF
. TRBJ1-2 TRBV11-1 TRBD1 TGTGCCAGCAGCTTAGCTTCACAGGGGGCTAGCTACACCTTC CASSLASQGASYTF
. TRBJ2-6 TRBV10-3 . TGTGCCATCAGAGGCTCTGGGGCCAACGTCCTGACTTTC CAIRGSGANVLTF
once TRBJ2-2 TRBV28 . TGTGCCAGCAGTTCCCATACCACCGGGGAGCTGTTTTTT CASSSHTTGELFF
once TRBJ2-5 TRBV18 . TGTGCCAGCTCCGTTAGCGGAGCTCAAGAGACCCAGTACTTC CASSVSGAQETQYF
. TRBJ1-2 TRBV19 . TGTGCCAGTAGTATATACAGGGATGGCTACACCTTC CASSIYRDGYTF
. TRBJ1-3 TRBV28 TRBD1 TGTGCCAGCAGTTTGGGGACAGGGGTAGGAAACACCATATATTTT CASSLGTGVGNTIYF
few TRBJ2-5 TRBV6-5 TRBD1 TGTGCCAGCAGTTACACCCAGGGGGCGAAGACCCAGTACTTC CASSYTQGAKTQYF